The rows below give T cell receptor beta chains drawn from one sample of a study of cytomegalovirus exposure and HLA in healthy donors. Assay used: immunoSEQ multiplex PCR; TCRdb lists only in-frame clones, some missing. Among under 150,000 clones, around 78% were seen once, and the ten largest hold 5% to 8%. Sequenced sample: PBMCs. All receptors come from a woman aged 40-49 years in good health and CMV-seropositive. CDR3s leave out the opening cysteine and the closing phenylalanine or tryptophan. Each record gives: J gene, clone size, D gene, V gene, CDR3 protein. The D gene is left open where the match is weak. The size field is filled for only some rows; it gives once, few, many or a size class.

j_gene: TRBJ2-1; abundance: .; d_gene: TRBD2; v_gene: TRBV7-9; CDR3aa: ASSSTVASGRGNEQF
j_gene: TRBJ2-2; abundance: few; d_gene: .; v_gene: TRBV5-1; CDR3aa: ASSLDNPDTGELF
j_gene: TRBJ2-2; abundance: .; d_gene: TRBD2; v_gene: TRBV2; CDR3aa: ASRAGTKKGGLAPYTGELF
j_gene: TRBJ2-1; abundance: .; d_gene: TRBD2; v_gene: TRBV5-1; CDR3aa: ASSPGLAGVDEQF
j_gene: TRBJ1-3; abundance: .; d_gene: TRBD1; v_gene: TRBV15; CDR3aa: ATRQGYSGNTIY
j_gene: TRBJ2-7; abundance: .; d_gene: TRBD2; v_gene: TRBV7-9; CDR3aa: ASSEGTSGRKYEQY
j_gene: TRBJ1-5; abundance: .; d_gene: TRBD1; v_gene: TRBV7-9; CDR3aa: SSSSTGAGNQPQH
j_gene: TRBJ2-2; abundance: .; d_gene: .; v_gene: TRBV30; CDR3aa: AWSSFNTGELF
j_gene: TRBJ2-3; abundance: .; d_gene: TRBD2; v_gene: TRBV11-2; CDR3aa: ASSLTSGGTDTQY
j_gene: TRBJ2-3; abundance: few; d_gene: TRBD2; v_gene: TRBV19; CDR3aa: ASRPGTSGTDTQY
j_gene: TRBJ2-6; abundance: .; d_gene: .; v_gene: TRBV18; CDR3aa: ASSRGSSGANVLT
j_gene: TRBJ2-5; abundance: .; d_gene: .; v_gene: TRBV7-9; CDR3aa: ASSLGGLEGETQY
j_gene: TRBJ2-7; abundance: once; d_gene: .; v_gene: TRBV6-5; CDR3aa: ASRFTAGDSYEQY
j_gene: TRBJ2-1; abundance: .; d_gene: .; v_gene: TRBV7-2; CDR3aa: ASSLSNNLGEF
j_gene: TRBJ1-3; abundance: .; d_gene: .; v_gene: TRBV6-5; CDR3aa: ASSVGGFGNTIY
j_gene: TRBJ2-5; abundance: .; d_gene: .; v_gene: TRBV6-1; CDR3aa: ASSPSYISQETQY
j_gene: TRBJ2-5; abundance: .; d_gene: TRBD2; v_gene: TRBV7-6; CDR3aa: ASSLGRAGTREQY
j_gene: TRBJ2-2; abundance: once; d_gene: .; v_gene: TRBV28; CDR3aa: ASSLWLRVSTGELF
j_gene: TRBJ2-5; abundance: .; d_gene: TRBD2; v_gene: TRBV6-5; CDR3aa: ASKPGLAEETQY
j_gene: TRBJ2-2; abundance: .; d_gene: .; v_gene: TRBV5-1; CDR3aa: ASSLGTRADDTGELF
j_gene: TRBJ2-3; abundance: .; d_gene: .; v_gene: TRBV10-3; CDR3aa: AISESPTSDTQY
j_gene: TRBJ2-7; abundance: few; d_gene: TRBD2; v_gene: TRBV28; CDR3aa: ASSLLTSKDEQY
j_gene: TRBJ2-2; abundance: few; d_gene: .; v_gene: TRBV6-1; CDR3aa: ASSLPGFTGELF
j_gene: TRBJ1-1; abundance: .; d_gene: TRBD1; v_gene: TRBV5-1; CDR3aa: ASSLTGDTEAF
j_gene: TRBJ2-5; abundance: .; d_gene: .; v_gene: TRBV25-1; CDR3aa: ASSPGRREGETQY
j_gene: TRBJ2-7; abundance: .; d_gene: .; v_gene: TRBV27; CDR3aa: ASSRRNLDEQY
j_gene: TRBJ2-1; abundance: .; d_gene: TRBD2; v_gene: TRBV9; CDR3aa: ASSGGLAAEEF
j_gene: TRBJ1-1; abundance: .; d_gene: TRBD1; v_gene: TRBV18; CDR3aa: ASSLRTGGASTEAF
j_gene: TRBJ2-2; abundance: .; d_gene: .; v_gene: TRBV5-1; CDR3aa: ASSLDPASAGELF
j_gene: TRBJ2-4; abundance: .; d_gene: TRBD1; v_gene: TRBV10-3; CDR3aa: AISEGTGEGKNIQY
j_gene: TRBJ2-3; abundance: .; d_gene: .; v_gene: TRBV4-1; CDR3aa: ASSQVPGTDTQY
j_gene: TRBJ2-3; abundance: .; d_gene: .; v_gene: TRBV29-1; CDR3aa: SVVRDTQY
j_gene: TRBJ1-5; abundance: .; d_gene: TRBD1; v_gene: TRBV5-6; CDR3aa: ASSLAGGVGQPQH
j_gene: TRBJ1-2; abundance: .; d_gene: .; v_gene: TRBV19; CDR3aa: ASSILQADYGYT
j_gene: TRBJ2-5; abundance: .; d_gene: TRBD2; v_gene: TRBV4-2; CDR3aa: ASSHVTSGIETQY
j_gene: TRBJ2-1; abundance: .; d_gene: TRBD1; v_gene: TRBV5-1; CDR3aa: ASSLVQGYNEQF
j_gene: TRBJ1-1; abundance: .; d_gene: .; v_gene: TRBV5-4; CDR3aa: ASQGGVGNTEAF
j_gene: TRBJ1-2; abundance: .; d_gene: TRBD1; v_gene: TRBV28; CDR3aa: ASSFGRGYGYT
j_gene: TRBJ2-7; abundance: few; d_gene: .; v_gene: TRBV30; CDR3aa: AWSGASYEQY
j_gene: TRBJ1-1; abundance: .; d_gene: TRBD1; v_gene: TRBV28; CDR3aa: ASSLFPGQGSRSVGSLEAF
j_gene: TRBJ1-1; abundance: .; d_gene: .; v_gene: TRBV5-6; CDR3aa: ASSRDNTEAF